This is a list of T cell receptor beta chains from one sample in a study of OX40 agonist ivuxolimab in advanced cancers. Some clones are missing from TCRdb's copy, which holds only in-frame ones; the method was immunoSEQ multiplex PCR. The table has 50,000 to 75,000 clones, around 89% seen once. Sequences were derived from CD4+ or CD8+ T cells sorted from blood, sampled in a trial of the OX40 agonist ivuxolimab. These receptors were taken from an adult with an advanced solid tumor such as melanoma, head and neck, liver or kidney cancer. Both conserved end residues are part of each CDR3. D genes are given only for firm matches. Clone size is not always given. Where it is, it says once, few, many or a class for expanded clones.

cdr3_aa cdr3_nt v_call d_call clone_size j_call
CASGRGHTNEKLFF TGTGCCAGCGGCAGGGGGCATACTAATGAAAAACTGTTTTTT TRBV28 TRBD1 . TRBJ1-4
CASSVDQGAGAFSYEQYF TGTGCCAGCAGCGTAGACCAAGGGGCAGGGGCTTTTTCCTACGAGCAGTACTTC TRBV9 . . TRBJ2-7
CASSQDLGQGLIYSPLHF TGCGCCAGCAGCCAAGATCTCGGACAGGGTCTAATTTATTCACCCCTCCACTTT TRBV4-3 TRBD1 . TRBJ1-6
CASSPQGLAQETQYF TGTGCCAGCAGCCCCCAAGGACTAGCCCAAGAGACCCAGTACTTC TRBV7-2 TRBD2 . TRBJ2-5
CASSLFTVAGELFF TGTGCCAGCAGCTTATTCACGGTCGCCGGGGAGCTGTTTTTT TRBV7-6 . . TRBJ2-2
CASSQGYEAFF TGTGCCAGCAGTCAAGGGTATGAAGCTTTCTTT TRBV6-1 . . TRBJ1-1
CASSTRQGHFSYEQYF TGTGCCAGCAGTACTCGACAGGGGCATTTCTCCTACGAGCAGTACTTC TRBV27 TRBD1 . TRBJ2-7
CASIRTSGRVDEQYF TGTGCCAGCATTCGTACTAGCGGGAGGGTCGACGAGCAGTACTTC TRBV28 TRBD2 many TRBJ2-7
CASSIERGGSYEQYF TGTGCCAGTAGTATTGAGCGGGGGGGCTCCTACGAGCAGTACTTC TRBV19 TRBD2 . TRBJ2-7
CASSHGQYYSNQPQHF TGTGCCAGCAGTCACGGACAGTATTATAGCAATCAGCCCCAGCATTTT TRBV5-8 . . TRBJ1-5
CASSPPSGLGGNTIYF TGTGCCAGCTCACCACCGTCCGGGTTAGGTGGAAACACCATATATTTT TRBV18 . once TRBJ1-3
CASSSFSDTQYF TGTGCCAGTAGTAGTTTTTCAGATACGCAGTATTTT TRBV19 . . TRBJ2-3
CAIGRGFTDTQYF TGTGCCATCGGGCGGGGCTTCACAGATACGCAGTATTTT TRBV10-3 . . TRBJ2-3
CASRLVGNALSYNSPLHF TGTGCCAGCAGATTAGTGGGGAATGCCCTCTCCTATAATTCACCCCTCCACTTT TRBV28 . . TRBJ1-6
CASSDDQGYEQYF TGTGCCAGCAGTGACGACCAGGGCTACGAGCAGTACTTC TRBV6-1 . . TRBJ2-7
CASSLGGQPNQPQHF TGTGCCAGCAGCTTAGGAGGTCAGCCAAATCAGCCCCAGCATTTT TRBV7-9 . . TRBJ1-5
CASSQGTGLRQPQHF TGTGCCAGCAGCCAAGGGACAGGGCTTCGACAGCCCCAGCATTTT TRBV7-2 TRBD1 . TRBJ1-5
CASSATGVQPQHF TGTGCCAGTAGTGCAACAGGGGTTCAGCCCCAGCATTTT TRBV19 TRBD1 . TRBJ1-5
CASSQIPGVRGTGSYEQYF TGTGCCAGCAGCCAAATCCCCGGGGTTCGAGGGACAGGGTCCTACGAGCAGTACTTC TRBV7-9 TRBD1 . TRBJ2-7
CASSYAGGSSYNEQFF TGTGCCAGCAGTTACGCTGGGGGGAGCTCCTACAATGAGCAGTTCTTC TRBV6-6 . . TRBJ2-1
CASSLQTGGTSPLHF TGTGCCAGCAGCTTACAAACAGGGGGGACCTCACCGCTCCACTTT TRBV7-2 TRBD1 once TRBJ1-6
CASSGGLAGSYEQYF TGTGCCAGCAGCGGTGGACTAGCGGGGTCCTACGAGCAGTACTTC TRBV5-6 TRBD2 . TRBJ2-7